This T cell receptor beta chain was found in a study of blood T cell repertoires in COVID-19. Across the study: The samples span acute and convalescent COVID-19 from the United States, Italy and Spain. T cells, B-cell-depleted T cells, or PBMCs provided the cDNA or gDNA that served as material.

The V gene's germline CDR1 is SGHTA and CDR2 FQGNSA. The CDR3 extends over 17 amino acids. Trimming took off 5 bases at V and 0 bases at J, with 17 bases between the two ends. In the source study's methods: Amplification of reference gene primers was used by the study to estimate nucleated cell counts. The assay was immunoSEQ multiplex PCR, and TCRdb's table has in-frame clones only and misses some. V, J and clone size derive from that table, while D and trimming were established from the DNA sequence. Altogether 150,000 to 200,000 clones are present, roughly 90% being singletons, with the ten largest covering about 3.9%.

This clonotype was sampled from a woman in her sixties or seventies with acute or convalescent COVID-19. The sample taken for sequencing was peripheral blood. The rearrangement joins TRBV7-2 to TRBJ1-3; weak D call: TRBD1 (5 bases). The CDR3: CASSLAGPNYSGNTIYF. For the CDR3, the DNA is TGTGCCAGCAGCCTGGCGGGGCCCAATTACTCTGGAAACACCATATATTTT.